This T cell receptor beta chain comes out of a study of control samples from healthy donors and cancer patients. The CDR3 length is 18 residues. Germline V gene sequence: CDR1 KGHSH, CDR2 LQKENI. V gave up 2 bases and J gave up 2 bases; unmatched junction bases: 15. TCRdb's table, derived via immunoSEQ multiplex PCR, lists solely in-frame clones and lacks some. This sample has 100,000 to 150,000 clones; under 95% occur once, and the top ten carry 1.7%. The sample holds one count of this clone. This sequence joins TRBV18 and TRBJ2-7, with 7 bases aligning to TRBD1. The material sequenced was PBMCs. The TCR originated in a man between 45 and 60 years old with head and neck cancer. The CDR3 DNA reads as TGTGCCAGCTCACCAGGGCCCAGTTACAGGGGCCGAACCTACGAGCAGTACTTC. It specifies CASSPGPSYRGRTYEQYF. The variable domain in full, completed from reference TRBV18 and TRBJ2-7, reads NAGVMQNPRHLVRRRGQEARLRCSPMKGHSHVYWYRQLPEEGLKFMVYLQKENIIDESGMPKERFSAEFPKEGPSILRIQQVVRGDSAAYFCASSPGPSYRGRTYEQYFGPGTRLTVT.